The rows below give T cell receptor beta chains drawn from one sample of a study of blood T cell repertoires in COVID-19. Generated by immunoSEQ multiplex PCR, the TCRdb table keeps only in-frame clones and is missing some. This repertoire shows about 220,000 clones, 80% to 90% found once; its top ten account for approximately 5.1%. Specimen: peripheral blood. These receptors all come from a woman aged 60 to 75 who had recovered from COVID-19. Both conserved end residues are trimmed from each CDR3.

j_call v_call cdr3_aa
TRBJ2-7 TRBV5-1 ASSPGTGHYEQY
TRBJ2-7 TRBV18 ASSPSSYEQY
TRBJ2-5 TRBV7-3 ASSAGQVGETQY
TRBJ1-5 TRBV18 ASSPGGVNQPQH
TRBJ1-6 TRBV2 ASSETGNSPLH
TRBJ1-1 TRBV19 ASSSSGWTEAF
TRBJ2-7 TRBV6-5 ASSYGSGTGSSEQY
TRBJ1-2 TRBV6-4 ASSPLTGPENYGYT
TRBJ2-6 TRBV6-2/TRBV6-3 ASSPQFWPGANVLT
TRBJ2-2 TRBV9 ASSVVDSGGWAGELF
TRBJ1-2 TRBV19 ASSETQGINYGYT
TRBJ1-2 TRBV2 ASRGTYLDYGYT
TRBJ1-1 TRBV18 ASSPAGDTEAF
TRBJ2-3 TRBV6-1 ASSDRTGGDTQY
TRBJ1-1 TRBV6-2/TRBV6-3 ASSSGEEVTEAF
TRBJ2-7 TRBV7-3 ASSLRGPSYEQY
TRBJ1-1 TRBV7-9 ASSSRRVEAF
TRBJ2-3 TRBV3-1/TRBV3-2 ASSPFSGGATDTQY
TRBJ1-4 TRBV29-1 SVGPPGTGNEKLF
TRBJ1-6 TRBV7-6 ASSRGGLGLNSPLH
TRBJ1-1 TRBV7-2 ASSLYGQGSEAF
TRBJ2-5 TRBV18 ASSQGDPQETQY
TRBJ2-1 TRBV29-1 SGGQYNEQF
TRBJ1-2 TRBV5-1 ASSPTGNYGYT
TRBJ1-1 TRBV7-2 ASSLAVEGVWDTEAF
TRBJ1-2 TRBV5-8 ASSLEGLSYGYT
TRBJ1-1 TRBV7-6 ASRSRGSTTEAF
TRBJ2-7 TRBV6-5 ASSSHRRGGYEQY
TRBJ2-7 TRBV30 ASTSGPNEQY
TRBJ2-7 TRBV5-1 ASSLGGRPTYEQY
TRBJ2-3 TRBV4-1 ASSKTGLAGWIDTQY
TRBJ2-3 TRBV7-3 ASSQGLAGVTDTQY
TRBJ1-6 TRBV2 ASTVEGRGNSPLH
TRBJ2-2 TRBV6-1 ASSESRGLAGNTGELF
TRBJ1-6 TRBV5-4 ASSQGASSPLH
TRBJ1-2 TRBV2 ASSERTGLFYGYT
TRBJ2-3 TRBV5-1 ASSFGGTVGNIAY
TRBJ2-1 TRBV2 ASSLDSYEPNEQF
TRBJ1-3 TRBV18 ASSPRTASLNTIY
TRBJ2-5 TRBV7-8 ASSARLAGGKETQY
TRBJ2-5 TRBV7-9 ASSSPRLAGEETQY